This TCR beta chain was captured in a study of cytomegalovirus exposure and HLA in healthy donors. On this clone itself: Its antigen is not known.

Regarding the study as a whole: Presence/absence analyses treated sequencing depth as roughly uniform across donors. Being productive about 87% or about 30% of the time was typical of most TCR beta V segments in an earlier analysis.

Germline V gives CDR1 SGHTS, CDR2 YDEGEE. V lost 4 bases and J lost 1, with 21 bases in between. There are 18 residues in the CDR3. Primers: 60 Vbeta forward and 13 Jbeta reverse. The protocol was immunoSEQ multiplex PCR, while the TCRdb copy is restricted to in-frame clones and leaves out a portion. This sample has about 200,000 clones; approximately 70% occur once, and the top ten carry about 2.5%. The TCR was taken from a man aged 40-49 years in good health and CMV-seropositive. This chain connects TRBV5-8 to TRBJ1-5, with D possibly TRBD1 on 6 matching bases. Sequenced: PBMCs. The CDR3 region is CASSIWGVGGASNQPQHF. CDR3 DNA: TGTGCCAGCAGCATCTGGGGTGTAGGGGGGGCAAGCAATCAGCCCCAGCATTTT.